The 25 T cell receptor beta chains below come from one sample, sequenced in a study of blood T cell repertoires in COVID-19. Measured with immunoSEQ multiplex PCR; TCRdb has only the in-frame clones, and not every one. The sample has roughly 70,000 clones, about 88% seen once. The source material was peripheral blood. Receptors originate from a man aged 45-65 years with acute or convalescent COVID-19.

J is TRBJ2-6 and V is TRBV27; weak D call: TRBD1 (5 bases). Trimming cost V 1 base and J 0 bases, with 16 bases left between them. The CDR3 is made up of 19 amino acids. Germline V gene lookup returns CDR1 MNHEY and CDR2 SMNVEV (reference sequence). In DNA, the CDR3 is TGTGCCAGCAGTTTATACCTGCCAGGGTCCTACTCTGGGGCCAACGTCCTGACTTTC. Its translation is CASSLYLPGSYSGANVLTF.

This chain links TRBV19 with TRBJ2-3; TRBD1 matches at 10 bases. CDR1 LNHDA and CDR2 SQIVND come from the germline V gene (reference sequence). The V segment lost 4 bases and the J segment 0 bases; nucleotides outside the gene matches: 25. This CDR3 has 23 residues. CDR3 coding DNA: TGTGCCAGTAGTACTCCGGGACAGGGGTTTCTAGATGGCTCCCACTCTAGCACAGATACGCAGTATTTT. Amino acids: CASSTPGQGFLDGSHSSTDTQYF.

The rearrangement uses TRBV6-6 and TRBJ1-6, with 8 bases that match TRBD1. CDR1 and CDR2 from the germline V gene are MNHNY and SVGAGI (reference sequence). This CDR3 spans 16 amino acids. V was pared by 0 bases and J by 10 bases, with 8 bases of the junction left unmatched. CDR3 coding DNA: TGTGCCAGCAGTTACTCGGGGGGACAGGCTGACTCACCCCTCCACTTT. Translation: CASSYSGGQADSPLHF.

This chain joins TRBV7-9 and TRBJ1-5; the match to TRBD1 covers 8 bases. J lost 7 bases, V lost 5 bases, and 13 bases had no gene match. The CDR3 has 16 residues. Germline CDR1 and CDR2: SEHNR and FQNEAQ (reference sequence). The CDR3 is CASSPPGQGFGQPQHF. The DNA of the CDR3 is TGTGCCAGCAGCCCACCTGGACAGGGTTTCGGACAGCCCCAGCATTTT.

The rearrangement joins TRBV5-4 to TRBJ1-5; the D gene is possibly TRBD1 (6 bases). The V and J ends lost 4 bases and 3 bases respectively, with 11 bases between them. The CDR3 spans 14 residues. Germline CDR1 SGHNT, CDR2 YYREEE (reference sequence). This CDR3 reads CASSLQGTNQPQHF. As DNA, the CDR3 is TGTGCCAGCAGCCTACAGGGTACCAATCAGCCCCAGCATTTT.

The chain joins TRBV19 to TRBJ1-1; perhaps TRBD1 as D (5 bases). Germline CDR1 LNHDA, CDR2 SQIVND (reference sequence). V was pared by 7 bases and J by 1 base, with 13 bases between. The CDR3 runs 14 residues. The chain's CDR3 is CASIDLQGNTEAFF. CDR3 DNA: TGTGCCAGTATTGACCTCCAGGGGAACACTGAAGCTTTCTTT.

This sequence joins TRBV10-3 and TRBJ1-5; D uncertain. This CDR3 comprises 15 residues. Per the germline V gene, CDR1 is ENHRY and CDR2 is SYGVKD. Trimming took 6 bases from V and 0 from J, leaving 12 bases between them. The CDR3 nucleotides are TGTGCCATCAGCTCACAGTTAAATAGCAATCAGCCCCAGCATTTT. It specifies CAISSQLNSNQPQHF.

The chain couples TRBV7-8 to TRBJ1-1; the match to TRBD1 covers 9 bases. Germline lookup yields CDR1 SGHVS and CDR2 FQNEAQ. This CDR3 has 16 amino acids. J was trimmed by 3 bases and V by 4 bases; bases with no gene match: 9. The CDR3 region is CASSSLQGAWDTEAFF. As DNA, the CDR3 is TGTGCCAGCAGCTCGCTACAGGGGGCTTGGGACACTGAAGCTTTCTTT.

This rearrangement joins TRBV5-5 to TRBJ2-5; perhaps TRBD2 as D (6 bases). CDR3 size: 16 residues. Trimming left V 7 bases short and J 0 bases short, with 19 bases between. Germline loops: CDR1 SGHKS, CDR2 YYEKEE (reference sequence). CDR3 residues: CASHRGARVDQETQYF. As DNA, the CDR3 is TGTGCCAGCCATCGCGGGGCGAGGGTCGACCAAGAGACCCAGTACTTC.

This clone came up a few times. The chain combines TRBV28 with TRBJ1-5, with TRBD1 matching over 10 bases. The V and J ends lost 7 bases and 7 bases, in that order; junction bases with no gene match: 7. The CDR3 runs 14 residues. Germline lookup yields CDR1 MDHEN and CDR2 SYDVKM. The CDR3 reads CASTTGQGYQPQHF. The CDR3 DNA is TGTGCCAGCACAACGGGACAGGGGTACCAGCCCCAGCATTTT.

J is TRBJ1-4 and V is TRBV6-1; maybe TRBD1 (6 bases). The CDR3 extends over 16 amino acids. The V gene's germline CDR1 is MNHNS and CDR2 SASEGT. V gave up 0 bases and J gave up 8 bases, with 16 bases separating them. This chain's CDR3 is CASSEAAGTMGEKLFF. Here the CDR3 DNA reads TGTGCCAGCAGTGAAGCGGCCGGGACAATGGGGGAAAAACTGTTTTTT.

V is TRBV3-1 (or the pseudogene TRBV3-2) and J is TRBJ1-5, with TRBD1 identical over 7 bases. Germline V gene data show CDR1 as LGHDT and CDR2 as YNNKEL (reference sequence). This CDR3 is 14 amino acids long. The ends lost 3 bases at V and 3 bases at J; junction bases unmatched: 2. The DNA of the CDR3 is TGTGCCAGCAGCCAGGACAGGTTCAATCAGCCCCAGCATTTT. The encoded protein is CASSQDRFNQPQHF.

This clone was picked up one time. The genes are TRBV7-9 and TRBJ2-5, with 9 bases that match TRBD2. The CDR3 is 18 amino acids. Germline V gene lookup returns CDR1 SEHNR and CDR2 FQNEAQ (reference sequence). With 4 bases clipped from V and 5 bases from J, the junction kept 17 bases outside the gene matches. The CDR3: CASSSNRAGSGSLETQYF. CDR3 bases: TGTGCCAGCAGCTCAAATAGGGCAGGTAGCGGGAGTTTGGAGACCCAGTACTTC.

The V call is TRBV6-1, the J call TRBJ1-5; 8 nucleotides agree with TRBD1. The germline V gene encodes CDR1 MNHNS and CDR2 SASEGT. With V trimmed by 2 bases and J by 7 bases, 4 bases remained unmatched. The CDR3 runs to 14 residues. Here the CDR3 reads CASSESGGRQPQHF. The CDR3 coding sequence is TGTGCCAGCAGTGAATCAGGGGGCCGGCAGCCCCAGCATTTT.

V and J are TRBV7-8 and TRBJ2-7; D is uncertain. The V gene's germline CDR1 is SGHVS and CDR2 FQNEAQ. The CDR3 sequence is 15 residues long. With 1 base removed from V and 0 bases from J, the gap between germline ends came to 10 bases. The CDR3 is CASSLDSYSSYEQYF. As DNA, the CDR3 is TGTGCCAGCAGCTTAGACAGCTATTCCTCCTACGAGCAGTACTTC.

The chain carries TRBV19 and TRBJ2-2; D is undetermined. Germline CDR1 is LNHDA and CDR2 is SQIVND (reference sequence). V was shortened by 3 bases and J by 4 bases, with 9 bases between the two germline ends. The CDR3 is made up of 14 amino acids. CDR3 DNA sequence: TGTGCCAGTAGTATTGGGTCGGGCACCGGGGAGCTGTTTTTT. Protein: CASSIGSGTGELFF.

The V gene is TRBV12-3 or TRBV12-4, the J gene TRBJ1-2; weak D call: TRBD1 (6 bases). CDR3 length equals 11 residues. V was shortened by 6 bases and J by 8 bases, with 10 bases between the two germline ends. The CDR3 region is CASSLGQGYTF. The CDR3 nucleotides read TGTGCCAGCAGCCTAGGACAGGGCTACACCTTC.

The chain couples TRBV6-6 to TRBJ2-7, with D perhaps TRBD1 (6 bases). CDR3 length equals 13 residues. Deletions cut 2 bases from V and 4 bases from J, with 9 bases between. Per the germline V gene, CDR1 is MNHNY and CDR2 is SVGAGI (reference sequence). Written as DNA, the CDR3 is TGTGCCAGCAGTTACCTGACAGGTTACGAGCAGTACGTC. It codes for CASSYLTGYEQYV.

The rearrangement links TRBV6-4 to TRBJ2-1, with TRBD2 identical over 12 bases. CDR3 length: 15 residues. V was pared by 5 bases and J by 5 bases, with 4 bases of the junction left unmatched. The germline V gene has CDR1 MRHNA and CDR2 SNTAGT. As DNA, the CDR3 is TGTGCCAGCAGTTCGACTAGCGGGAGTCACAATGAGCAGTTCTTC. Encoded protein: CASSSTSGSHNEQFF.

The rearrangement joins TRBV20-1 to TRBJ2-7; perhaps TRBD1 as D (5 bases). Germline assignment: CDR1 DFQATT and CDR2 SNEGSKA (reference sequence). Trimming left V 6 bases short and J 3 bases short, with 9 bases between. The CDR3 length is 11 residues. In DNA form, the CDR3 reads TGCAGTGCCCTCGACAGCTACGAGCAGTACTTC. This encodes CSALDSYEQYF.

This clone was recorded a few times. The rearrangement uses TRBV7-2 and TRBJ2-7; 7 nucleotides line up with TRBD1. J lost 4 bases, V lost 4 bases, and 10 bases had no gene match. The germline CDR1 and CDR2 sequences are SGHTA and FQGNSA. This CDR3 spans 15 amino acids. The CDR3 DNA follows: TGTGCCAGCAGCTCCGAGGGGGCAGCCCATTACGAGCAGTACGTC. Translating gives CASSSEGAAHYEQYV.

In this sample, this clone turned up once. The rearrangement joins TRBV3-1 (or the pseudogene TRBV3-2) to TRBJ2-1; 8 bases map to TRBD2. CDR3 length equals 16 residues. Germline values: CDR1 LGHDT, CDR2 YNNKEL (reference sequence). Losses at the gene ends were 3 bases for V and 4 bases for J; bases not matched to a gene: 8. The CDR3 region is CASSHTGTSGYNEQFF. CDR3 nucleotide sequence: TGTGCCAGCAGCCACACCGGGACTAGTGGGTACAATGAGCAGTTCTTC.

This chain uses TRBV7-8 with TRBJ2-1; the match to TRBD2 covers 14 bases. V gave up 3 bases and J gave up 6 bases; unmatched junction bases: 13. Germline CDR1 is SGHVS and CDR2 is FQNEAQ. The CDR3 consists of 19 residues. CDR3 bases: TGTGCCAGCAGCTTGGGGACTAGCGGGAGTATCCGATACCGCAATGAGCAGTTCTTC. Protein: CASSLGTSGSIRYRNEQFF.

The chain links TRBV4-3 to TRBJ1-2; 7 positions match TRBD1. With 0 bases clipped from V and 0 bases from J, the junction kept 4 bases outside the gene matches. This CDR3 has 16 amino acids. The V gene's germline CDR1 is LGHNA and CDR2 YSLEER. The CDR3 region has the DNA TGCGCCAGCAGCCAAGATTGGAGGGGGCCTAACTATGGCTACACCTTC. Protein: CASSQDWRGPNYGYTF.

This clone is a singleton in its sample. The chain carries TRBV15 and TRBJ1-1; no clear D gene. Germline V gene data show CDR1 as LNHNV and CDR2 as YYDKDF (reference sequence). V lost 7 bases to trimming and J lost 2 bases, with 11 bases between them. The CDR3 totals 13 residues. CDR3 region: CATMLAYNTEAFF. As DNA, the CDR3 is TGTGCCACCATGCTAGCCTATAACACTGAAGCTTTCTTT.